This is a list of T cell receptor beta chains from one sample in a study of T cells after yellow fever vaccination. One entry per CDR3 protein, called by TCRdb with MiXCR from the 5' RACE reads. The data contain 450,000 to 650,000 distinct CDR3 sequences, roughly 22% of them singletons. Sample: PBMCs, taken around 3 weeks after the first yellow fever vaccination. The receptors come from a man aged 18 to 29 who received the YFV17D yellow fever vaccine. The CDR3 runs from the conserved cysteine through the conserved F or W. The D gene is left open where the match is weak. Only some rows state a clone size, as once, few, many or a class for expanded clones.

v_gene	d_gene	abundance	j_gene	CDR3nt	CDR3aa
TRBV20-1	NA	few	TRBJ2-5	TGCAGTGCTAGAGCTGTGAGGGAGGCAATTGGAGAGACCCAGTACTTC	CSARAVREAIGETQYF
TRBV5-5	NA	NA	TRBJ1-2	TGTGCCAGCAGCTTGTGGGGTAACGGCTACACCTTC	CASSLWGNGYTF
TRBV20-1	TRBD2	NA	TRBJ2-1	TGCAGTGCGCCCGGACTAGCGGGGGGGCCGAGGGCCTACAATGAGCAGTTCTTC	CSAPGLAGGPRAYNEQFF
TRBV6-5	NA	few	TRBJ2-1	TGTGCCAGCAGTTACTCGTCGCTGCGCAATGAGCAGTTCTTC	CASSYSSLRNEQFF
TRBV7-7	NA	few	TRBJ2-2	TGTGCCAGCAGCTTAGTCTTGGGGTCGAACACCGGGGAGCTGTTTTTT	CASSLVLGSNTGELFF
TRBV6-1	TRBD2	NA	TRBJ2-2	TGTGCCAGCAGCGCCCTCCTAGCGGGGGGAACCGGGGAGCTGTTTTTT	CASSALLAGGTGELFF
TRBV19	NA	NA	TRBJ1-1	TGTGCCAGTACCCGACGGGGTGTGGGCACTGAAGCTTTCTTT	CASTRRGVGTEAFF
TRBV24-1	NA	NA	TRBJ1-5	TGTGCCACCAGCGTGTGGAATAGCAATCAGCCCCAGCATTTT	CATSVWNSNQPQHF
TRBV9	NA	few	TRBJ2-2	TGTGCCAGCAGCGGGGGGCTTTCCAACACCGGGGAGCTGTTTTTT	CASSGGLSNTGELFF
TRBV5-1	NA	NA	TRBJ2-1	TGCGCCAGCAGTTACCCCTTTCGGGGGCCAACTAACAATGAGCAGTTCTTC	CASSYPFRGPTNNEQFF
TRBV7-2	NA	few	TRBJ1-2	TGTGCCAGCAGCTTAATGAGTGGTGGCTACACCTTC	CASSLMSGGYTF
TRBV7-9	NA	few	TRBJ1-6	TGTGCCAGCAGCTTGGCCAGGGACTATAATTCACCCCTCCACTTT	CASSLARDYNSPLHF
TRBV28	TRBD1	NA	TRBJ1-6	TGTGCCAGCAGTCCCGAGACAGGGGGGGCTTCACCCCTCCACTTT	CASSPETGGASPLHF
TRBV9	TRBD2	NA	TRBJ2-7	TGTGCCAGCAGCGTAGATGGCGGGGGGGTCGAGCAGTACTTC	CASSVDGGGVEQYF
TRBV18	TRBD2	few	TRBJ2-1	TGTGCCAGCTCACCAACTATCATAGCGGGGGGGCGTACGGATGAGCAGTTCTTC	CASSPTIIAGGRTDEQFF
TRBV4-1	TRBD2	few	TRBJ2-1	TGCGCCAGCAGCCTCACTAGCGGCGCGAGCGGTGAGCAGTTCTTC	CASSLTSGASGEQFF
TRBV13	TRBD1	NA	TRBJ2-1	TGTGCCAGCAGCAAAGGGACAGTCAATGAGCAGTTCTTC	CASSKGTVNEQFF
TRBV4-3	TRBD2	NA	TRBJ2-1	TGCGCCAGCAGCCAAGATCGGGGTCGGCTAGCGGGGCAGGGGATTGAGCAGTTCTTC	CASSQDRGRLAGQGIEQFF
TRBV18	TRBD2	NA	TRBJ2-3	TGTGCCAGCTCACCTCGTAGCGGGAGCACAGATACGCAGTATTTT	CASSPRSGSTDTQYF
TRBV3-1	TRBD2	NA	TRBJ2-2	TGTGCCAGCAGCCCGGGACTAGCGGGTGACTTAGGGGAGCTGTTTTTT	CASSPGLAGDLGELFF
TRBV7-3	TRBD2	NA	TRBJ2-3	TGTGCCAGCAGCACACCGGGACTAGCGGGGGGCACAGATACGCAGTATTTT	CASSTPGLAGGTDTQYF
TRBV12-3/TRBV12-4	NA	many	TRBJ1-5	TGTGCCAGCAGTTGGACAAGCCAGCCCCAGCATTTT	CASSWTSQPQHF
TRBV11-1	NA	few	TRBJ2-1	TGTGCCAGCAGCCTACGACAGGTCGGGGATGAGCAGTTCTTC	CASSLRQVGDEQFF
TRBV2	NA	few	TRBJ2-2	TGTGCCAGCCAATGGGATAACACCGGGGAGCTGTTTTTT	CASQWDNTGELFF
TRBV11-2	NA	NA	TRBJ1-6	TGTGCCAGCAGCTTATATGCAGGGCTTTCCCACCTCCACTTT	CASSLYAGLSHLHF
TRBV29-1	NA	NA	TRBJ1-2	TGCAGCGTTGAAGGATGGGGAAAATATGGCTACACCTTC	CSVEGWGKYGYTF
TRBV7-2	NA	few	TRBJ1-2	TGTGCCAGCAGCTTCAACGACTATGGCTACACCTTC	CASSFNDYGYTF
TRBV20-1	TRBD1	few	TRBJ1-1	TGCAGTGCTAGATCGGACAGGGTCACTGAAGCTTTCTTT	CSARSDRVTEAFF
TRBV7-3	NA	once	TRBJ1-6	TGTGCCAGCAGCTCCCCGACAGGCGATTCACCCCTCCACTTT	CASSSPTGDSPLHF
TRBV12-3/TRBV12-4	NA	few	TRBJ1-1	TGTGCCAGCAGTTTAGCGCGACTCCTTAGTTCGGAAGCTTTCTTT	CASSLARLLSSEAFF
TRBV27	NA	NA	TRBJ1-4	TGTGCCAGCAGTTATGGCAGGGGTGAAAAACTGTTTTTT	CASSYGRGEKLFF
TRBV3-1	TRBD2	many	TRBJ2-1	TGTGCCAGCAGCAGAGATAGAGTACTAGCGGGGCCTTTGTATTCTAACAATGAGCAGTTCTTC	CASSRDRVLAGPLYSNNEQFF
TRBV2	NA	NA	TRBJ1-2	TGTGCCAGCAGTGAAGAGCAGGGTTGGTATGGCTACACCTTC	CASSEEQGWYGYTF
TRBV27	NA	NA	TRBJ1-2	TGTGCCAGCAGTGTTGGAGGACCCTGGGACGGCTACACCTTC	CASSVGGPWDGYTF
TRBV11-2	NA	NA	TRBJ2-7	TGTGCCAGCAGCCCCCGCGCGGTAACCTACGAGCAGTACTTC	CASSPRAVTYEQYF
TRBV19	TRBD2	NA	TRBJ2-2	TGTGCCAGTAAACCCCATCAGGCGGGGGGTCCCACCGGGGAGCTGTTTTTT	CASKPHQAGGPTGELFF
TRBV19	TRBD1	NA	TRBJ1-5	TGTGCCAGTAGTGCTGACAGGGGGCTACTTCAGCCCCAGCATTTT	CASSADRGLLQPQHF
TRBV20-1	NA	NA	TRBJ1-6	TGCAGTGCTAGAGATCTAGCCGGGTATCCCCTCCACTTT	CSARDLAGYPLHF
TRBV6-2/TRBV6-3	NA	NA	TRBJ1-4	TGTGCCAGCAACTGGGGGGGCTGGAGTGAAAAACTGTTTTTT	CASNWGGWSEKLFF
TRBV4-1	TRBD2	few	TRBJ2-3	TGCGCCAGCAGCAAAACCGGACTAGCCACAGATACGCAGTATTTT	CASSKTGLATDTQYF
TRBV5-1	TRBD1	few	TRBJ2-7	TGCGCCAGCAGCTCGGGGACAGGGACGGGGGAGCAGTACTTC	CASSSGTGTGEQYF
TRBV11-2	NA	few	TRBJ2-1	TGTGCCAGCAGCCAAGATGCGGGGAGGTGGGATGAGCAGTTCTTC	CASSQDAGRWDEQFF
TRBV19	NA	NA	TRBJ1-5	TGTGCCAGTAGTATTCGCAGCCCCCGGCAGCCCCAGCATTTT	CASSIRSPRQPQHF
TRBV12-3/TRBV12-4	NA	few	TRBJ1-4	TGTGCCAGCAACCCACAGGGTGGATTGGAAAAACTGTTTTTT	CASNPQGGLEKLFF
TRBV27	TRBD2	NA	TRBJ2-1	TGTGCCAGCAGTTCGGGGACTAGCGGGGGCGGGGAGCAGTTCTTC	CASSSGTSGGGEQFF
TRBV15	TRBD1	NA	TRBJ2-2	TGTGCCACCAGCAGAGAGTTGGGGGGACAGGGACGAAACACCGGGGAGCTGTTTTTT	CATSRELGGQGRNTGELFF
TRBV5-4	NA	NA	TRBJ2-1	TGTGCCAGCAGCTCGGGACCGTCTGAGCAGTTCTTC	CASSSGPSEQFF
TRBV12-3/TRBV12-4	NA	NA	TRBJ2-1	TGTGCCAGCAGAAGGGACGGCTCCTACAATGAGCAGTTCTTC	CASRRDGSYNEQFF